Listed below are T cell receptor beta chains from one sample, sequenced in a study of regulatory T cells in long-lasting Graves disease. MiXCR, run by TCRdb on the multiplex PCR reads, gives a single entry per CDR3 protein. The sample has around 460,000 distinct CDR3 sequences; about 22% are singletons. Sample: peripheral blood mononuclear cells (PBMCs), taken when the disease was refractory, from a patient treated with antithyroid drugs. The receptors here all came from a female donor with Graves disease. Each CDR3 is given with its conserved first and last residue. Each record gives: CDR3 DNA, CDR3 protein, V gene, J gene, D gene, clone size. The D gene is left open where the match is weak. The size of a clone is reported for some rows only, either as once, few or many, or as a class for expanded clones.

CDR3 DNA: TGTGCCAGCAGCTTAGAGCGGGGGCACTCTGGAAACACCATATATTTT; CDR3 protein: CASSLERGHSGNTIYF; V gene: TRBV7-8; J gene: TRBJ1-3; D gene: -; clone size: few
CDR3 DNA: TGTGCCAGCAGTTTATCAGGGGTGGTCACTGAAGCTTTCTTT; CDR3 protein: CASSLSGVVTEAFF; V gene: TRBV27; J gene: TRBJ1-1; D gene: -; clone size: once
CDR3 DNA: TGTGCCAGCAGCTCCCCTCAGGCACGGCGGAGCTATGGCTACACCTTC; CDR3 protein: CASSSPQARRSYGYTF; V gene: TRBV6-1; J gene: TRBJ1-2; D gene: -; clone size: many
CDR3 DNA: TGTGCCAGCAGTTTAGGACAGTCAGAGACCCAGTACTTC; CDR3 protein: CASSLGQSETQYF; V gene: TRBV12-3/TRBV12-4; J gene: TRBJ2-5; D gene: -; clone size: many
CDR3 DNA: TGTGCCAGCAGCTTGGGGGTCGGGGTAAGCGAGCAGTACTTC; CDR3 protein: CASSLGVGVSEQYF; V gene: TRBV5-6; J gene: TRBJ2-7; D gene: -; clone size: once
CDR3 DNA: TGTGCCAGCAGTTTTAGCGGGGGGGCTTCCACCGGGGAGCTGTTTTTT; CDR3 protein: CASSFSGGASTGELFF; V gene: TRBV11-3; J gene: TRBJ2-2; D gene: TRBD2; clone size: few
CDR3 DNA: TGTGCCAGCTCACCGAGTGTTATGAACACTGAAGCTTTCTTT; CDR3 protein: CASSPSVMNTEAFF; V gene: TRBV18; J gene: TRBJ1-1; D gene: -; clone size: many
CDR3 DNA: TGTGCCAGTAGTAACCCCCAGGGACTAGCGGAAGAGACCCAGTACTTC; CDR3 protein: CASSNPQGLAEETQYF; V gene: TRBV19; J gene: TRBJ2-5; D gene: TRBD2; clone size: few
CDR3 DNA: TGTGCCAGCAACGAACAGGGGCAGCTAATGAACACTGAAGCTTTCTTT; CDR3 protein: CASNEQGQLMNTEAFF; V gene: TRBV7-2; J gene: TRBJ1-1; D gene: TRBD1; clone size: few
CDR3 DNA: TGTGCCAGCAGCCAAGACCCCTCCCAGGAGACCCAGTACTTC; CDR3 protein: CASSQDPSQETQYF; V gene: TRBV3-1; J gene: TRBJ2-5; D gene: -; clone size: once
CDR3 DNA: TGTGCCAGCAGTGTCTCTGAGGGCGGCACTGAAGCTTTCTTT; CDR3 protein: CASSVSEGGTEAFF; V gene: TRBV6-1; J gene: TRBJ1-1; D gene: -; clone size: -
CDR3 DNA: TGCAGTGCTGGGGGGGGGACACATGGCTACACCTTC; CDR3 protein: CSAGGGTHGYTF; V gene: TRBV20-1; J gene: TRBJ1-2; D gene: -; clone size: many
CDR3 DNA: TGTGCCAGCACCGCCTTGGGACGGACTTCGTACGAGCAGTACTTC; CDR3 protein: CASTALGRTSYEQYF; V gene: TRBV28; J gene: TRBJ2-7; D gene: -; clone size: many
CDR3 DNA: TGTGCCAGCAGCTTTGAAAGGGGTGGGGCTGAAGCTTTCTTT; CDR3 protein: CASSFERGGAEAFF; V gene: TRBV11-3; J gene: TRBJ1-1; D gene: -; clone size: many
CDR3 DNA: TGTGCTAGTGGTTTTACCCCGGGGGAGACTGAAGCTTTCTTT; CDR3 protein: CASGFTPGETEAFF; V gene: TRBV12-5; J gene: TRBJ1-1; D gene: -; clone size: many
CDR3 DNA: TGTGCCAGCAGTTTGGGGTTCAAAGCTTTCTTT; CDR3 protein: CASSLGFKAFF; V gene: TRBV28; J gene: TRBJ1-1; D gene: -; clone size: many
CDR3 DNA: TGCAGTGCTAGAAAAACGGGACAGGGCGGCGGGGAGCTGTTTTTT; CDR3 protein: CSARKTGQGGGELFF; V gene: TRBV20-1; J gene: TRBJ2-2; D gene: TRBD1; clone size: -
CDR3 DNA: TGTGCCAGCAGCTCCCGCGGAGCTCTCGGGGAGCTGTTTTTT; CDR3 protein: CASSSRGALGELFF; V gene: TRBV5-5; J gene: TRBJ2-2; D gene: -; clone size: -
CDR3 DNA: TGTGCCATCAGTGAGTCGGGACTAGCGGGCTCTGGGGCCAACGTCCTGACTTTC; CDR3 protein: CAISESGLAGSGANVLTF; V gene: TRBV10-3; J gene: TRBJ2-6; D gene: TRBD2; clone size: -
CDR3 DNA: TGTGCCACCGCCGGCGAGGGACCCCGCGGGGACATTCAGTACTTC; CDR3 protein: CATAGEGPRGDIQYF; V gene: TRBV24-1; J gene: TRBJ2-4; D gene: -; clone size: -
CDR3 DNA: TGTGCCAGTAGAACTAGGGGGGCCACTGAAGCTTTCTTT; CDR3 protein: CASRTRGATEAFF; V gene: TRBV19; J gene: TRBJ1-1; D gene: -; clone size: few
CDR3 DNA: TGTGCCATCAGTCAGGACAGGGAGGTCGAAAAACTGTTTTTT; CDR3 protein: CAISQDREVEKLFF; V gene: TRBV10-3; J gene: TRBJ1-4; D gene: TRBD1; clone size: few
CDR3 DNA: TGTGCCAGCAGTCGCCCAGGGACTTCCCAAGAGACCCAGTACTTC; CDR3 protein: CASSRPGTSQETQYF; V gene: TRBV28; J gene: TRBJ2-5; D gene: -; clone size: many
CDR3 DNA: TGTGCCAGCAGCTTAGATTTAGGGACAGGGTTCTTCTATGGCTACACCTTC; CDR3 protein: CASSLDLGTGFFYGYTF; V gene: TRBV11-2; J gene: TRBJ1-2; D gene: TRBD1; clone size: once
CDR3 DNA: TGTGCCAGCAAAGGAAACAGGGCGGGCGGGGAGCTGTTTTTT; CDR3 protein: CASKGNRAGGELFF; V gene: TRBV5-6; J gene: TRBJ2-2; D gene: -; clone size: few
CDR3 DNA: TGCGCCAGCAGCTTGACAGGGTTGGGCTACAATGAGCAGTTCTTC; CDR3 protein: CASSLTGLGYNEQFF; V gene: TRBV5-1; J gene: TRBJ2-1; D gene: -; clone size: -
CDR3 DNA: TGTGCCAGCAGCTTAGGTGCTGCGAACTCCTACGAGCAGTACTTC; CDR3 protein: CASSLGAANSYEQYF; V gene: TRBV7-9; J gene: TRBJ2-7; D gene: -; clone size: many
CDR3 DNA: TGCAGCGTTGATTGGGGGACTGGGGAGACCCAGTACTTC; CDR3 protein: CSVDWGTGETQYF; V gene: TRBV29-1; J gene: TRBJ2-5; D gene: -; clone size: many
CDR3 DNA: TGTGCCAGCAGCATAAGACAGGGGGTGGACACTGAAGCTTTCTTT; CDR3 protein: CASSIRQGVDTEAFF; V gene: TRBV7-9; J gene: TRBJ1-1; D gene: TRBD1; clone size: few
CDR3 DNA: TGTGCCAGCAGTAGGACAGGACACGGTGGGACCCAGTACTTC; CDR3 protein: CASSRTGHGGTQYF; V gene: TRBV6-1; J gene: TRBJ2-5; D gene: TRBD1; clone size: few
CDR3 DNA: TGTGCTAGTGGTGGGGCCCCGGTGGAGACCCAGTACTTC; CDR3 protein: CASGGAPVETQYF; V gene: TRBV12-5; J gene: TRBJ2-5; D gene: -; clone size: many
CDR3 DNA: TGTGCCAGCAGTTACGGCACAGTGGACTATGGCTACACCTTC; CDR3 protein: CASSYGTVDYGYTF; V gene: TRBV6-5; J gene: TRBJ1-2; D gene: -; clone size: many
CDR3 DNA: TGTGCCAGCAGCTGGTCCTACAATCAGCCCCAGCATTTT; CDR3 protein: CASSWSYNQPQHF; V gene: TRBV5-5; J gene: TRBJ1-5; D gene: -; clone size: -
CDR3 DNA: TGTGCCAGTAGATCCACAGTGAACACTGAAGCTTTCTTT; CDR3 protein: CASRSTVNTEAFF; V gene: TRBV19; J gene: TRBJ1-1; D gene: -; clone size: few
CDR3 DNA: TGTGCCAGCAATGAGGGGGGCCTCTTAGATACGCAGTATTTT; CDR3 protein: CASNEGGLLDTQYF; V gene: TRBV2; J gene: TRBJ2-3; D gene: -; clone size: -
CDR3 DNA: TGTGCCAGCAGTTCCTTCGGGACAGGGGAACAGCCCCAGCATTTT; CDR3 protein: CASSSFGTGEQPQHF; V gene: TRBV28; J gene: TRBJ1-5; D gene: TRBD1; clone size: -
CDR3 DNA: TGTGCCAGCAGCTTACAGGGGCTCACCTACAATGAGCAGTTCTTC; CDR3 protein: CASSLQGLTYNEQFF; V gene: TRBV7-8; J gene: TRBJ2-1; D gene: -; clone size: -
CDR3 DNA: TGTGCCAGCAGCGTCGCTACAGGCTCCAATCAGCCCCAGCATTTT; CDR3 protein: CASSVATGSNQPQHF; V gene: TRBV9; J gene: TRBJ1-5; D gene: -; clone size: few
CDR3 DNA: TGTGCCAGCAAAGAAAGGATCTCTGGAAACACCATATATTTT; CDR3 protein: CASKERISGNTIYF; V gene: TRBV6-1; J gene: TRBJ1-3; D gene: -; clone size: few
CDR3 DNA: TGTGCCAGTAGTAGACGGAAATCCGAAGCTTTCTTT; CDR3 protein: CASSRRKSEAFF; V gene: TRBV19; J gene: TRBJ1-1; D gene: -; clone size: -
CDR3 DNA: TGTGCCAGCAGCACACAGGAGAACTATGGCTACACCTTC; CDR3 protein: CASSTQENYGYTF; V gene: TRBV28; J gene: TRBJ1-2; D gene: -; clone size: -
CDR3 DNA: TGTGCCAGCAATCTGCTGGGAGGATATGACGAGCAGTACTTC; CDR3 protein: CASNLLGGYDEQYF; V gene: TRBV7-2; J gene: TRBJ2-7; D gene: -; clone size: -
CDR3 DNA: TGCAGTGCGTGGGTTGAGGCCTACGAGCAGTACTTC; CDR3 protein: CSAWVEAYEQYF; V gene: TRBV20-1; J gene: TRBJ2-7; D gene: -; clone size: -
CDR3 DNA: TGTGCCAGCAGTTCAGGGGGACATATCTACCAAGGGGGGGAAAAACTGTTTTTT; CDR3 protein: CASSSGGHIYQGGEKLFF; V gene: TRBV28; J gene: TRBJ1-4; D gene: TRBD1; clone size: -